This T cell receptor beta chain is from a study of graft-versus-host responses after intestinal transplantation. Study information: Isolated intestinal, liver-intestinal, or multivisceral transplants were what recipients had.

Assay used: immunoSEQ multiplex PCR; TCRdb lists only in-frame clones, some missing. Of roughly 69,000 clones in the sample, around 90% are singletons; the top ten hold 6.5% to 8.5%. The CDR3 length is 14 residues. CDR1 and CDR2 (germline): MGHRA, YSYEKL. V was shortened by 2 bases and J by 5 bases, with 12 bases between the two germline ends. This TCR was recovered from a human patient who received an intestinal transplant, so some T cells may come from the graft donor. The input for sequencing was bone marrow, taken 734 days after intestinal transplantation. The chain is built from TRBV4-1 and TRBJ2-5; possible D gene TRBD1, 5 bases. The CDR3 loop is CASSQKDSRETQYF. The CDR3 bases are TGCGCCAGCAGCCAAAAAGACAGTAGGGAGACCCAGTACTTC.